Presented here are 13 T cell receptor beta chains from one specimen sequenced in a study of control samples from healthy donors and cancer patients. The data were produced by immunoSEQ multiplex PCR, yet TCRdb's version contains in-frame clones alone and is incomplete. The sample records tens of thousands of clones, about 95% being singletons. The sequenced sample was blood. Receptors originate from a man under 40 in good health.

In DNA, the CDR3 is TGTGCCAGCAGTTACTCGGCAGGGGAATTCACTGAAGCTTTCTTT. Translated: CASSYSAGEFTEAFF. The chain employs TRBV6-6 and TRBJ1-1, with a possible D match to TRBD1 (6 bases). Between the trimmed V and J ends, which lost 0 bases and 4 bases, there was a span of 12 bases. Germline V gene sequence: CDR1 MNHNY, CDR2 SVGAGI (reference sequence). The CDR3 extends over 15 amino acids.

This chain joins TRBV27 and TRBJ2-2; possible D gene TRBD2, 5 bases. The CDR3 runs 15 residues. Per germline, CDR1 MNHEY and CDR2 SMNVEV (reference sequence). V lost 3 bases and J lost 0, with 8 bases in between. This CDR3 reads CASSFQRTNTGELFF. As DNA, the CDR3 is TGTGCCAGCAGTTTCCAGCGGACGAACACCGGGGAGCTGTTTTTT.

This clone was recorded only once. The chain has TRBV5-1 and TRBJ2-7, with 9 bases matching TRBD1. Germline CDR1 and CDR2: SGHRS and YFSETQ. The CDR3 consists of 13 residues. With V trimmed by 4 bases and J by 9 bases, 8 bases remained unmatched. CDR3 amino acids: CASSDGTGPGQYF. In DNA form, the CDR3 reads TGCGCCAGCAGCGACGGGACAGGGCCGGGGCAGTACTTC.

This clone has only one observation. This chain joins TRBV3-1 (or the pseudogene TRBV3-2) and TRBJ1-1; D unclear. Germline V gene data show CDR1 as LGHDT and CDR2 as YNNKEL (reference sequence). The CDR3 loop spans 16 amino acids. V lost 4 bases and J 5 bases, leaving 20 bases between the germline ends. The CDR3 sequence is CASSLRPREGRTEAFF. The CDR3 DNA follows: TGTGCCAGCAGCCTTCGACCGAGGGAAGGTCGGACTGAAGCTTTCTTT.

This clone appeared a few times. J is TRBJ2-1 and V is TRBV6-1; 12 positions match TRBD2. Looked up from germline, CDR1 is MNHNS and CDR2 is SASEGT. J gave up 4 bases and V 2 bases, and 0 bases lay outside the gene matches. The CDR3 extends over 15 amino acids. The chain's CDR3 is CASSELAGGYNEQFF. CDR3 coding DNA: TGTGCCAGCAGTGAACTAGCGGGAGGGTACAATGAGCAGTTCTTC.

The rearrangement uses TRBV7-9 and TRBJ2-7; 9 bases agree with TRBD2. The germline V gene has CDR1 SEHNR and CDR2 FQNEAQ (reference sequence). The J segment lost 4 bases and the V segment lost 5 bases, leaving 12 bases of the junction unmatched. This CDR3 region has 16 residues. CDR3 sequence reads: CASSPTTGLAFYEQYF. The CDR3 DNA reads TGTGCCAGCAGCCCCACAACGGGACTAGCATTTTACGAGCAGTACTTC.

V is TRBV30 and J is TRBJ1-5; 7 nucleotides line up with TRBD1. The CDR3 length is 13 residues. V gave up 1 base and J gave up 4 bases; unmatched junction bases: 1. Germline CDR1 GTSNPN, CDR2 SVGIG (reference sequence). CDR3 bases: TGTGCCTGGAGTGGACAGGGTAATCAGCCCCAGCATTTT. As protein: CAWSGQGNQPQHF.

The chain uses TRBV7-9 and TRBJ1-1; TRBD1 matches at 9 bases. The CDR3 covers 12 residues. The germline V gene encodes CDR1 SEHNR and CDR2 FQNEAQ (reference sequence). With 8 bases clipped from V and 8 bases from J, the junction kept 6 bases outside the gene matches. DNA of the CDR3: TGTGCCAGCGGCCCGACAGGGGGGGAAGCTTTCTTT. The encoded protein is CASGPTGGEAFF.

The J gene is TRBJ1-1, the V gene TRBV2; no definite D call. With 4 bases removed from V and 1 base from J, the gap between germline ends came to 7 bases. Germline V gene data show CDR1 as SNHLY and CDR2 as FYNNEI. This CDR3 has 13 residues. CDR3 sequence (DNA): TGTGCCAGCAGTGGGACGGCGAACACTGAAGCTTTCTTT. It codes for CASSGTANTEAFF.

This chain connects TRBV5-1 to TRBJ1-1, with 7 bases aligning to TRBD1. CDR1 SGHRS and CDR2 YFSETQ come from the germline V gene. The J segment lost 4 bases and the V segment lost 4 bases, leaving 7 bases of the junction unmatched. CDR3 length: 14 residues. The CDR3 loop reads CASSDRVGGTEAFF. The CDR3 DNA follows: TGCGCCAGCAGCGACAGGGTTGGTGGCACTGAAGCTTTCTTT.

The J gene is TRBJ1-1, the V gene TRBV30; D gene unclear. Trimming shortened V by 4 bases and J by 4 bases, and 7 bases separated the two germline ends. The CDR3 is 11 amino acids. The germline CDR1 and CDR2 sequences are GTSNPN and SVGIG (reference sequence). The DNA of the CDR3 is TGTGCCTGGACCTCGGGCACTGAAGCTTTCTTT. Residues: CAWTSGTEAFF.

The chain combines TRBV11-2 with TRBJ2-2; D remains ambiguous. Germline loops: CDR1 SGHAT, CDR2 FQNNGV. CDR3 length: 14 amino acids. V lost 2 bases, J lost 1 base, and 5 bases lay in between. This CDR3 is CASSLLVNTGELFF. CDR3 in DNA: TGTGCCAGCAGCTTATTGGTGAACACCGGGGAGCTGTTTTTT.

The chain carries TRBV5-1 and TRBJ2-7; 8 nucleotides align to TRBD1. This CDR3 spans 15 amino acids. Germline CDR1 SGHRS, CDR2 YFSETQ. Losses at the gene ends were 4 bases for V and 2 bases for J; bases not matched to a gene: 8. This chain's CDR3 is CASSREGQATYEQYF. DNA for the CDR3: TGCGCCAGCAGCAGAGAGGGACAGGCTACCTACGAGCAGTACTTC.